This TCR beta chain was obtained from a study of cytomegalovirus exposure and HLA in healthy donors. The germline gives CDR1 PRHDT, CDR2 FYEKMQ (reference sequence). The J segment lost 5 bases and the V segment lost 5 bases, leaving 6 bases of the junction unmatched. The CDR3 is 14 amino acids. In the PCR, 60 Vbeta and 13 Jbeta primers were used. Clones were sequenced by immunoSEQ multiplex PCR, and TCRdb holds only the in-frame ones, with some missing. The sample data list fewer than 100,000 clones. This clonotype was obtained from a woman aged 55-69 years in good health and CMV-seronegative. The specimen sequenced was PBMCs. V usage is TRBV13 and J usage is TRBJ2-7, with 10 bases aligning to TRBD2. CDR3 DNA: TGTGCCAGCAGCCCCGGGACTAGCGTCCACGAGCAGTACTTC. As protein: CASSPGTSVHEQYF.